This paragraph reports one T cell receptor (beta chain). Preparing the TCRbeta library involved the use of unique molecular identifiers. A single record per CDR3 protein comes from TCRdb applying MiXCR to the PCR reads. The sample includes roughly 300,000 distinct CDR3 sequences, around 10% seen only once; the top ten take 2% to 3%. The data belong to a study of T-cell reconstitution after alpha-beta-depleted transplantation in children. Unmatched junction bases numbered 9, after V lost 4 bases and J lost 9 bases. The CDR3 runs 15 residues. Germline V gene data show CDR1 as MDHEN and CDR2 as SYDVKM. This sequence joins TRBV28 and TRBJ2-1; 10 nucleotides line up with TRBD1. This clonotype was obtained from a human donor who donated a stem cell graft to a child with acute lymphoblastic leukemia. This sample comprised PBMCs from the stem cell graft donor, obtained from the stem cell graft. DNA for the CDR3: TGTGCCAGCAGTTCCCTAGGGACAGGGGTGGCTGAGCAGTTCTTC. As protein: CASSSLGTGVAEQFF.